These T cell receptor beta chains were read from a single sample in a study of identical twins. A single record per CDR3 protein comes from TCRdb applying MiXCR to the 5' RACE reads. The table has approximately 1.8 million distinct CDR3 sequences, about 32% seen once. The sequencing sample was made of cord blood. These receptors originate from a newborn girl in good health. CDR3s include the opening cysteine and the closing phenylalanine or tryptophan. D genes are given only for firm matches. The size field is filled for only some rows; it gives once, few, many or a size class.

V gene	clone size	J gene	D gene	CDR3 DNA	CDR3 protein
TRBV5-1	few	TRBJ2-3	NA	TGCGCCAGCAGCTTCCACCCGGGCAGGGAGATTACAGATACGCAGTATTTT	CASSFHPGREITDTQYF
TRBV5-1	NA	TRBJ2-1	NA	TGCGCCAGCAGCTCCGGGACAGGGTGGTGGACTAGCGGTTCCCAGTGGGATGAGCAGTTCTTC	CASSSGTGWWTSGSQWDEQFF
TRBV30	few	TRBJ2-4	TRBD2	TGTGCCTGGAGTCCCACAGGACTAGCGGGTCCTACTTGGGCCAAAAACATTCAGTACTTC	CAWSPTGLAGPTWAKNIQYF
TRBV20-1	NA	TRBJ2-1	TRBD2	TGCAGTGCTCCCCCTAGCGGGAGGGGGAATGAGCAGTTCTTC	CSAPPSGRGNEQFF
TRBV1	NA	TRBJ2-1	NA	TGCACCAGCAGCCTACTAGCGGATCCTGGGAATGAGCAGTTCTTC	CTSSLLADPGNEQFF
TRBV11-2	NA	TRBJ1-1	TRBD1	TGTGCCAGCAGCCCCCCAAGGGGGCTTATGAACACTGAAGCTTTCTTT	CASSPPRGLMNTEAFF
TRBV20-1	NA	TRBJ1-1	NA	TGCAGTGCCATAGAGATAGGGGAAAACACTGAAGCTTTCTTT	CSAIEIGENTEAFF
TRBV28	few	TRBJ1-1	NA	TGTGCCAGCGGGCCGGGGGGGGCGGCGAACACTGAAGCTTTCTTT	CASGPGGAANTEAFF
TRBV24-1	NA	TRBJ2-3	TRBD1	TGTGCCACCAGTGATTCAAGACAGGGAAGTACGCAGTATTTT	CATSDSRQGSTQYF
TRBV7-2	NA	TRBJ1-1	NA	TGTGCCAGCAGCCGGACTGGAAGGGGGGACACTGAAGCTTTCTTT	CASSRTGRGDTEAFF
TRBV15	few	TRBJ1-5	NA	TGTGCCACCAGCAGAGGGGATCAGCCCCAGCATTTT	CATSRGDQPQHF
TRBV11-2	NA	TRBJ1-2	NA	TGTGCCAGCAGCTTAGGCGCGGCAGGGACATATGGCTACACCTTC	CASSLGAAGTYGYTF
TRBV20-1	NA	TRBJ2-1	NA	TGCAGTGCTAGAGATGGAGGACTCCCTCCCTACGAGCAGTTCTTC	CSARDGGLPPYEQFF
TRBV5-1	few	TRBJ1-2	NA	TGCGCCAGCAGCTTGGGACAGCCGAGGGCATTTAACTATGGCTACACCTTC	CASSLGQPRAFNYGYTF
TRBV4-2	few	TRBJ2-5	NA	TGTGCCAGCAGCCAAGATACGGCCAAAAAAGAGACCCAGTACTTC	CASSQDTAKKETQYF
TRBV4-2	once	TRBJ2-4	NA	TGTGCCAGCAGCCACACTAGCTCCTACGATCAGTACTTC	CASSHTSSYDQYF
TRBV29-1	few	TRBJ1-2	TRBD1	TGCAGCGTTGTGGGACAGGGGACCTATGGCTACACCTTC	CSVVGQGTYGYTF
TRBV24-1	NA	TRBJ2-6	TRBD2	TGTGCCACCAGTGACCCTGGGAGGGAGTCTGGGGTCAACGTCCTGACTTTC	CATSDPGRESGVNVLTF
TRBV28	NA	TRBJ2-1	NA	TGTGCCAGCATCCCCCGGCGGACGTACAATGAGCAGTTCTTC	CASIPRRTYNEQFF
TRBV20-1	few	TRBJ2-3	TRBD2	TGCAGTGCTTCTCACAGTCGAGCGGGAGCATCCGCAGATACGCAGTATTTT	CSASHSRAGASADTQYF
TRBV14	NA	TRBJ1-2	NA	TGTGCCGGCAGCCAAGACCGGGTAGGGTATGGCTACACCTTC	CAGSQDRVGYGYTF
TRBV4-1	NA	TRBJ2-7	TRBD2	TGCGCCAGCAGCCAACAAAGCGGGGGGTACTCCTACGAGCAGTACTTC	CASSQQSGGYSYEQYF
TRBV4-2	NA	TRBJ2-7	NA	TGTGCCAGCAGCCATTCACAGGGTTACGAGCAGTACTTC	CASSHSQGYEQYF
TRBV28	few	TRBJ2-7	NA	TGTGCCAGCAGTTTAACCCGACAGTTCGAGCAGTACTTC	CASSLTRQFEQYF
TRBV28	NA	TRBJ1-6	NA	TGTGCCAGCAAAGTGTCCTATAATTCACCCCCCCACTTT	CASKVSYNSPPHF
TRBV27	NA	TRBJ2-7	TRBD1	TGTGCCAGCAGTCCGCCCCGCCGACAGGGGTCCTACGAGCAGTACTTC	CASSPPRRQGSYEQYF
TRBV6-5	few	TRBJ2-3	NA	TGTGCCAGCAGTTACCGGGTAGCACCTAGCACAGATACGCAGTATTTT	CASSYRVAPSTDTQYF
TRBV4-2	few	TRBJ2-1	NA	TGTGCCAGCAGCCAAGAGAGGGGGGATGAGCAGTTCTTC	CASSQERGDEQFF